This passage covers 3 T cell receptor beta chains from one sample sequenced in a study of T cells in Graves' hyperthyroidism and ophthalmopathy. RNA transcripts served as the template for amplifying TCR beta CDR3 regions. During a first-round RT-PCR of the TCR CDR3, the HTBI primer set was used. TCRdb re-derived calls from the multiplex PCR reads in MiXCR, one entry per CDR3 protein. Found here are around 700,000 distinct CDR3 sequences, roughly a sixth of them singletons; the top ten hold approximately 15%. Sample: blood. The receptors were gathered from a woman aged 50 to 60 with Graves' hyperthyroidism that later progressed to Graves' ophthalmopathy.

The chain is built from TRBV11-2 and TRBJ2-5; D possibly corresponds to TRBD2 (6 bases). The germline V and J ends were trimmed by 3 bases and 9 bases, with 20 bases remaining between them. Germline CDR1 reads SGHAT; CDR2 reads FQNNGV. This CDR3 is built from 15 residues. The CDR3 DNA follows: TGTGCCAGCAGCTTGGTTAGCAGGTCCGGGGAGGCCCAGTACTTC. Translating gives CASSLVSRSGEAQYF.

This clonotype came up many times. The chain links TRBV7-9 to TRBJ1-1; 11 bases align to TRBD1. This CDR3 region has 17 residues. The V segment lost 0 bases and the J segment 3 bases; nucleotides outside the gene matches: 6. Germline V gene sequence: CDR1 SEHNR, CDR2 FQNEAQ (reference sequence). As DNA, the CDR3 is TGTGCCAGCAGCTTAGCCGGGACAGGGGGGATCTACACTGAAGCTTTCTTT. The encoded protein is CASSLAGTGGIYTEAFF.

This clonotype has a handful of counts. This rearrangement joins TRBV18 to TRBJ1-6; D is perhaps TRBD1 (6 bases). CDR3 size: 15 residues. Germline CDR1 is KGHSH and CDR2 is LQKENI. The V and J ends lost 3 bases and 8 bases respectively, with 14 bases between them. The CDR3 loop reads CASSPQPRGDSPLHF. The CDR3 coding sequence is TGTGCCAGCTCACCCCAACCCAGGGGTGATTCACCCCTCCACTTT.